The next 29 T cell receptor beta chains were all read from a single sample in a study of blood T cell repertoires in COVID-19. Assay: immunoSEQ multiplex PCR; the TCRdb copy retains only in-frame clones and omits some. The table includes about 150,000 clones, 76% detected once. The sequencing sample was made of peripheral blood. These receptor sequences come from an elderly woman with acute or convalescent COVID-19.

The rearrangement uses TRBV5-8 and TRBJ2-7; D is unclear. Germline values: CDR1 SGHTS, CDR2 YDEGEE. Trimming took 5 bases from V and 3 from J, leaving 12 bases between them. The CDR3 has 13 residues. The DNA for the CDR3 is TGTGCCAGCAGTAGCCGCAGTAACTACGAGCAGTACTTC. As protein: CASSSRSNYEQYF.

This chain connects TRBV5-1 to TRBJ2-2, with TRBD2 identical over 7 bases. Trimming took 6 bases from V and 1 from J; bases not matched to a gene: 9. CDR3 size: 16 residues. The germline gives CDR1 SGHRS, CDR2 YFSETQ. The CDR3 reads CASKAGGGLNTGELFF. The CDR3, as DNA: TGCGCCAGCAAGGCTGGCGGGGGTTTGAACACCGGGGAGCTGTTTTTT.

The chain recombines TRBV5-1 with TRBJ2-7; 7 positions match TRBD1. The CDR3 has 13 amino acids. The V segment lost 4 bases and the J segment 3 bases; nucleotides outside the gene matches: 4. The V gene's germline CDR1 is SGHRS and CDR2 YFSETQ. In DNA, the CDR3 is TGCGCCAGCAGCAGGCCAGGGGGCTACGAGCAGTACTTC. This translates into CASSRPGGYEQYF.

The chain uses TRBV21-1 and TRBJ2-4; the table's D call, TRBD1, was not checked against the DNA. TRBV21-1 is labeled a pseudogene. The CDR3 has 18 amino acids. CDR3 amino acids: CAQHHRHPNLGAKNIQYF. The CDR3 DNA reads TGTGCCCAGCACCACAGGCACCCGAATTTGGGAGCCAAAAACATTCAGTACTTC.

The gene calls are TRBV20-1 and TRBJ1-1; unclear D gene. The CDR3 contains 13 residues. Germline CDR1 reads DFQATT; CDR2 reads SNEGSKA (reference sequence). Deletions cut 3 bases from V and 1 base from J, with 9 bases between. For the CDR3, the DNA is TGCAGTGCTAGTAGGAGTTGGAACACTGAAGCTTTCTTT. Translating it yields CSASRSWNTEAFF.

The table lists this clone with a count of one. CDR3 nucleotide sequence: TGTGCCAGCAGCTTATTGCAGGGGTTTGGCTACACCTTC. Protein product: CASSLLQGFGYTF. This chain joins TRBV7-2 and TRBJ1-2; D perhaps matches TRBD1 (6 bases). CDR3 length: 13 amino acids. CDR1 is SGHTA and CDR2 is FQGNSA in the germline V gene. V was clipped by 2 bases and J by 7 bases, with 11 bases between them.

The rearrangement joins TRBV5-4 to TRBJ1-5; tentative D call: TRBD1 (6 bases). CDR1 and CDR2 from the germline V gene are SGHNT and YYREEE (reference sequence). V lost 4 bases and J lost 5, with 13 bases in between. CDR3 size: 14 residues. In DNA, the CDR3 is TGTGCCAGCAGCGCCGACGGGGGGCATCAGCCCCAGCATTTT. Translating gives CASSADGGHQPQHF. Complete variable domain (other parts from reference TRBV5-4 and TRBJ1-5): ETGVTQSPTHLIKTRGQQVTLRCSSQSGHNTVSWYQQALGQGPQFIFQYYREEENGRGNFPPRFSGLQFPNYSSELNVNALELDDSALYLCASSADGGHQPQHFGDGTRLSIL.

The V gene is TRBV7-3, the J gene TRBJ1-2; TRBD1 agrees at 8 bases. The J segment lost 8 bases and the V segment lost 5 bases, leaving 19 bases of the junction unmatched. The CDR3 has 17 amino acids. Germline V gene lookup returns CDR1 SGHTA and CDR2 FQGTGA. The CDR3: CASSLQPPGQEFQGYTF. The CDR3 DNA is TGTGCCAGCAGCCTACAACCACCGGGACAGGAATTTCAGGGCTACACCTTC. Full variable domain (missing parts from reference TRBV7-3 and TRBJ1-2): GAGVSQTPSNKVTEKGKYVELRCDPISGHTALYWYRQSLGQGPEFLIYFQGTGAADDSGLPNDRFFAVRPEGSVSTLKIQRTERGDSAVYLCASSLQPPGQEFQGYTFGSGTRLTVV.

The chain employs TRBV10-2 and TRBJ2-1, with D perhaps TRBD2 (7 bases). The CDR3 totals 18 residues. CDR1 WSHSY and CDR2 SAAADI come from the germline V gene. V shed 0 bases and J shed 7 bases, with 22 bases lying between them. The CDR3 reads CASSESRGGRGLKNEQFF. CDR3 nucleotides: TGCGCCAGCAGTGAGTCGAGAGGAGGGAGGGGGTTAAAGAATGAGCAGTTCTTC.

This chain links TRBV7-9 with TRBJ2-6; 8 bases are a match to TRBD1. The ends lost 1 base at V and 2 bases at J; junction bases unmatched: 10. The CDR3 contains 19 residues. The germline V gene encodes CDR1 SEHNR and CDR2 FQNEAQ (reference sequence). The DNA of the CDR3 is TGTGCCAGCAGCTTAGGGGGGGACAGGCGGGTGGCTGGGGCCAACGTCCTGACTTTC. Encoded protein: CASSLGGDRRVAGANVLTF. The variable domain in full, completed from reference TRBV7-9 and TRBJ2-6, reads DTGVSQNPRHKITKRGQNVTFRCDPISEHNRLYWYRQTLGQGPEFLTYFQNEAQLEKSRLLSDRFSAERPKGSFSTLEIQRTEQGDSAMYLCASSLGGDRRVAGANVLTFGAGSRLTVL.

The CDR3 DNA is TGTGCCAGCACGGGGGGACTAGTAAGGACCGGGGAGCTGTTTTTT. This sequence encodes CASTGGLVRTGELFF. The V and J genes are TRBV7-2 and TRBJ2-2; 8 bases are shared with TRBD2. Unmatched junction bases numbered 9, after V lost 7 bases and J lost 5 bases. Germline CDR1 is SGHTA and CDR2 is FQGNSA. This CDR3 has 15 residues.

The rearrangement links TRBV20-1 to TRBJ1-6; D might be TRBD1 (5 bases). Germline V CDR1 and CDR2: DFQATT, SNEGSKA (reference sequence). This CDR3 is built from 14 residues. Trimming stripped 3 bases from V and 10 bases from J, with 16 bases between. CDR3 sequence: CSASGSQGRSPLHF. CDR3 DNA sequence: TGCAGTGCTAGTGGCTCCCAGGGTCGATCACCCCTCCACTTT.

V is TRBV15 and J is TRBJ2-5, with 9 bases fitting TRBD2. Germline CDR1 is LNHNV and CDR2 is YYDKDF (reference sequence). CDR3 length: 16 residues. V shed 3 bases and J 5 bases; nucleotides not matched to a gene: 10. CDR3 sequence reads: CATSRSPSGDWETQYF. The CDR3 nucleotides are TGTGCCACCAGCAGGTCCCCTAGCGGGGATTGGGAGACCCAGTACTTC.

This clone was counted only a few times. The rearrangement uses TRBV7-9 and TRBJ1-1; TRBD1 agrees at 7 bases. The trim removed 4 bases at V and 7 bases at J, leaving 9 bases unmatched. The CDR3 is 14 residues long. Germline V gene data show CDR1 as SEHNR and CDR2 as FQNEAQ (reference sequence). The DNA of the CDR3 is TGTGCCAGCAGCTCCGGACAGGCCACTTTTGAAGCTTTCTTT. Translated: CASSSGQATFEAFF.

V gene TRBV19 combines with J gene TRBJ1-2; no reliable D call. CDR1 and CDR2 (germline): LNHDA, SQIVND (reference sequence). Trimming stripped 7 bases from V and 3 bases from J, with 21 bases between. The CDR3 is 16 amino acids. The chain's CDR3 is CASIRSGFWADYGYTF. Written as DNA, the CDR3 is TGTGCCAGTATTCGTTCAGGATTTTGGGCAGACTATGGCTACACCTTC.

Turning to this clone: Other DNA sequences in this sample translate to the same CDR3. The chain couples TRBV24-1 to TRBJ1-1; D uncertain. Germline V lookup: CDR1 KGHDR, CDR2 SFDVKD. This CDR3 is built from 13 residues. Trimming took off 4 bases at V and 5 bases at J, with 10 bases between the two ends. CDR3 loop: CATSDPGGTEAFF. The CDR3, as DNA: TGTGCCACCAGTGACCCCGGAGGGACTGAAGCTTTCTTT.

The rearrangement links TRBV6-5 to TRBJ2-7; TRBD2 is a possible D gene (6 bases). Germline V gene sequence: CDR1 MNHEY, CDR2 SVGAGI. With 1 base removed from V and 3 bases from J, the gap between germline ends came to 16 bases. The CDR3 contains 16 residues. In DNA, the CDR3 is TGTGCCAGCAGTTACTTCGGTGTGGACTACAACTACGAGCAGTACTTC. This codes for CASSYFGVDYNYEQYF.

This clone appeared once. CDR3 DNA sequence: TGTGCCAGTAGCGCGACAGCCTCTGGAAACACCATATATTTT. Translated, it gives CASSATASGNTIYF. This sequence joins TRBV19 and TRBJ1-3; TRBD1 might be the D (5 bases). The germline V and J ends were trimmed by 6 bases and 0 bases, with 9 bases remaining between them. The CDR3 runs 14 residues. Germline-derived CDR1 and CDR2 are LNHDA and SQIVND (reference sequence).

The J gene is TRBJ2-3, the V gene TRBV12-3 or TRBV12-4; TRBD1 might be the D (6 bases). The CDR3 spans 13 residues. V lost 5 bases and J 2 bases, leaving 8 bases between the germline ends. The CDR3 here is CASSHRVTDTQYF. The CDR3 region has the DNA TGTGCCAGCAGTCACAGGGTCACAGATACGCAGTATTTT.

The gene calls are TRBV25-1 and TRBJ2-3; 8 bases fit TRBD2. V shed 1 base and J 4 bases; nucleotides not matched to a gene: 4. Germline values: CDR1 MGHDK, CDR2 SYGVNS. The CDR3 length is 15 residues. CDR3 bases: TGTGCCAGCAGTGAATCACGGGGGGGGCCAGATACGCAGTATTTT. It codes for CASSESRGGPDTQYF. Using reference TRBV25-1 and TRBJ2-3 for the parts outside the CDR3, the full variable domain is EADIYQTPRYLVIGTGKKITLECSQTMGHDKMYWYQQDPGMELHLIHYSYGVNSTEKGDLSSESTVSRIRTEHFPLTLESARPSHTSQYLCASSESRGGPDTQYFGPGTRLTVL.

The rearrangement joins TRBV4-1 to TRBJ2-1; a possible D gene is TRBD1 (5 bases). Germline assignment: CDR1 MGHRA and CDR2 YSYEKL. This CDR3 is built from 18 residues. Trimming took off 0 bases at V and 5 bases at J, with 20 bases between the two ends. The DNA of the CDR3 is TGCGCCAGCAGCCAAGAAAGGGGTGCTACCTCTAGTCACAATGAGCAGTTCTTC. Amino acid sequence: CASSQERGATSSHNEQFF.

This clone occurred once. The rearrangement joins TRBV10-3 to TRBJ1-6; D not resolved. CDR3 length: 12 residues. V lost 8 bases and J lost 10, with 12 bases in between. Germline V CDR1 and CDR2: ENHRY, SYGVKD. For the CDR3, the DNA is TGTGCCATCCGGGGAGAAGGCTCACCCCTCCACTTT. The encoded protein is CAIRGEGSPLHF.

The chain links TRBV29-1 to TRBJ2-5; tentative D call: TRBD1 (6 bases). The CDR3 runs 11 residues. The V end lost 6 bases, the J end lost 2 bases, and 7 bases lay between the germline ends. The germline CDR1 and CDR2 sequences are SQVTM and ANQGSEA. The CDR3 region is CSVGQQETQYF. In nucleotides, the CDR3 is TGCAGCGTCGGACAGCAAGAGACCCAGTACTTC.

This chain joins TRBV19 and TRBJ1-5, with D hard to call. The length of the CDR3 is 16 residues. V was shortened by 10 bases and J by 0 bases, with 19 bases between the two germline ends. From germline, CDR1 is LNHDA and CDR2 SQIVND (reference sequence). CDR3 nucleotide sequence: TGTGCCACCCACACTATCGCGGGGTTTAGCAATCAGCCCCAGCATTTT. This sequence encodes CATHTIAGFSNQPQHF.

The rearrangement joins TRBV9 to TRBJ1-1; 10 bases match TRBD1. The CDR3 loop spans 18 amino acids. Germline V lookup: CDR1 SGDLS, CDR2 YYNGEE. The V gene end was trimmed by 4 bases and the J gene end by 1 base; junction bases not matched to a gene: 13. The CDR3 sequence is CASSPLQGTGAQNTEAFF. DNA of the CDR3: TGTGCCAGCAGCCCTCTGCAGGGGACAGGGGCGCAGAACACTGAAGCTTTCTTT.

The chain recombines TRBV27 with TRBJ1-5, with D possibly TRBD1 on 5 matching bases. The ends were cut back, 3 bases at V and 7 bases at J, with 13 bases in the middle. The CDR3 totals 14 residues. Germline-derived CDR1 and CDR2 are MNHEY and SMNVEV (reference sequence). CDR3 nucleotide sequence: TGTGCCAGCAGTTTCCTCGGCGGGGGGCAGCCCCAGCATTTT. Its translation is CASSFLGGGQPQHF.

This chain uses TRBV5-6 with TRBJ1-2; TRBD1 is a possible D gene (6 bases). The germline gives CDR1 SGHDT, CDR2 YYEEEE. Trimming removed 0 bases at V and 8 bases at J, with 14 bases between. The CDR3 has 14 amino acids. DNA for the CDR3: TGTGCCAGCAGCTTGGCGGGGGGCGGAGGGGGCTACACCTTC. It translates to CASSLAGGGGGYTF.

At least ten counts were recorded for this clone. This rearrangement joins TRBV25-1 to TRBJ2-1; 7 bases map to TRBD2. Looked up from germline, CDR1 is MGHDK and CDR2 is SYGVNS. Trimming cost V 0 bases and J 4 bases; bases outside gene matches: 6. This CDR3 spans 16 amino acids. The CDR3 sequence: CASSEYAGVGYNEQFF. The CDR3 region has the DNA TGTGCCAGCAGTGAATATGCGGGAGTCGGTTACAATGAGCAGTTCTTC.

The chain carries TRBV30 and TRBJ1-5, with D unresolved. The CDR3 runs to 11 residues. V lost 1 base and J lost 11, with 9 bases in between. The germline V gene encodes CDR1 GTSNPN and CDR2 SVGIG (reference sequence). CDR3: CAWSAGVTQHF. The CDR3, as DNA: TGTGCCTGGAGTGCCGGGGTTACCCAGCATTTT.